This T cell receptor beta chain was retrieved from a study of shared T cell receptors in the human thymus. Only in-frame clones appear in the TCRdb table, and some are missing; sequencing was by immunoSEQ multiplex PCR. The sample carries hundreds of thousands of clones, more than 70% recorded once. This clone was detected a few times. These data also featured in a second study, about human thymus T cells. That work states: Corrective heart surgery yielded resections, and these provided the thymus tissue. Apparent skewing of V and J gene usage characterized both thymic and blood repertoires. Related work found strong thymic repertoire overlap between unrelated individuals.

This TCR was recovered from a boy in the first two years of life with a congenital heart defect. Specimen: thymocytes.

CDR3 loop: CASSALGTNEKLFF. The CDR3 DNA reads TGTGCCAGCAGCGCCCTAGGAACTAATGAAAAACTGTTTTTT. The J gene is TRBJ1-4, the V gene TRBV14; D gene uncertain. Germline CDR1 is SGHDN and CDR2 is FVKESK. CDR3 length: 14 amino acids. The V end was cut by 5 bases, the J end by 1 base, with 8 bases between. Combining the CDR3 with reference TRBV14 and TRBJ1-4 gives the whole variable domain EAGVTQFPSHSVIEKGQTVTLRCDPISGHDNLYWYRRVMGKEIKFLLHFVKESKQDESGMPNNRFLAERTGGTYSTLKVQPAELEDSGVYFCASSALGTNEKLFFGSGTQLSVL.